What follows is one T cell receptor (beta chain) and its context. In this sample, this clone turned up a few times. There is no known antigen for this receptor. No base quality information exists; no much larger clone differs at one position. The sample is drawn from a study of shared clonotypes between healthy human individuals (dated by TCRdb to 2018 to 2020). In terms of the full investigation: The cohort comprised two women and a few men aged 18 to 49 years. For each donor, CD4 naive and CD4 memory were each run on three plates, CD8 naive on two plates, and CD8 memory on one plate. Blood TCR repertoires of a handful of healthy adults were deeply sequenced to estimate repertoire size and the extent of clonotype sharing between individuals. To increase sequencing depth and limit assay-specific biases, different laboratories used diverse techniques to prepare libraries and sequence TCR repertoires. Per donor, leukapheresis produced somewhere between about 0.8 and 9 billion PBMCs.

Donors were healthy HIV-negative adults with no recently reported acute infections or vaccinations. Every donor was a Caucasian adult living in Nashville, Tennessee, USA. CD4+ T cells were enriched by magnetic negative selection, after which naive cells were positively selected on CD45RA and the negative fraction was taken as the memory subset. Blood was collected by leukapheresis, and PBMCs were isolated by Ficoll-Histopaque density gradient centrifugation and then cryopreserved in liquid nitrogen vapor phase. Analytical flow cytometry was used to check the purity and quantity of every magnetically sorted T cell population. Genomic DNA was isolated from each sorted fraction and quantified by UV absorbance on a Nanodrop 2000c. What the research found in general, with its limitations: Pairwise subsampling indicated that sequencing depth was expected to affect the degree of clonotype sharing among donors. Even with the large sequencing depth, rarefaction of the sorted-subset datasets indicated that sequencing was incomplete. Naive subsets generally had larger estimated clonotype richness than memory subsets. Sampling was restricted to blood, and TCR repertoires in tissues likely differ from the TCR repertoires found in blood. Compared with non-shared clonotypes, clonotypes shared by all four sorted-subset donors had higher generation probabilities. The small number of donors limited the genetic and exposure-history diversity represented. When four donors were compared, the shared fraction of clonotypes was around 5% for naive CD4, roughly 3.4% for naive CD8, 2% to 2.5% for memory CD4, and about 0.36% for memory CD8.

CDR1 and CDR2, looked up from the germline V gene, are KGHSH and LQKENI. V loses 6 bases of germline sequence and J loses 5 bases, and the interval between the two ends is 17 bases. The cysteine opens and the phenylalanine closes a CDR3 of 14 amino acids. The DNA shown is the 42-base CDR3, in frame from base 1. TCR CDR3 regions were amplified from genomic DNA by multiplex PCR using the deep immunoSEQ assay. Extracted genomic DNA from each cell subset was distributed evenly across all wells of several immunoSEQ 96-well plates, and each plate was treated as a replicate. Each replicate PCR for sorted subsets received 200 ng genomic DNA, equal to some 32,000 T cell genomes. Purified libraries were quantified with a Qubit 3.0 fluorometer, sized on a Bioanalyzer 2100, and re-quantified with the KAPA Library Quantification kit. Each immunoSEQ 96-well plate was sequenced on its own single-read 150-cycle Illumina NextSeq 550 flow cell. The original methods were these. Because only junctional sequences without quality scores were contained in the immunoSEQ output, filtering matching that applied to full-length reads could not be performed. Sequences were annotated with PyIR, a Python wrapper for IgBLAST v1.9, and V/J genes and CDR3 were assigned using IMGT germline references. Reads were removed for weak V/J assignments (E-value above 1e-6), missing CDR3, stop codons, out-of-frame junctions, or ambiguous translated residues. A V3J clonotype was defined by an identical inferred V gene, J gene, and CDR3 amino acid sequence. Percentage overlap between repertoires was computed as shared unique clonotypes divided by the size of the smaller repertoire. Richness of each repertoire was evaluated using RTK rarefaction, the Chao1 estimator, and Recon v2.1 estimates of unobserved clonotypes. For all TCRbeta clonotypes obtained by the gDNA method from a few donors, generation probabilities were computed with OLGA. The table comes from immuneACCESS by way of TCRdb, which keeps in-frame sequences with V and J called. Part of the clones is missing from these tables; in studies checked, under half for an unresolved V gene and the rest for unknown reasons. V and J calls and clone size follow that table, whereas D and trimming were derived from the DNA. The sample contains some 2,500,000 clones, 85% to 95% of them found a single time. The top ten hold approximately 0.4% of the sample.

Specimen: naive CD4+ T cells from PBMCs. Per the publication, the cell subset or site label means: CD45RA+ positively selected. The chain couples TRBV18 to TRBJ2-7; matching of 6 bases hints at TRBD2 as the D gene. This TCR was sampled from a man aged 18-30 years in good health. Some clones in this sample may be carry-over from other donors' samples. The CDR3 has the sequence CASSLNGGTDEQYF. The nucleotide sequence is TGTGCCAGCTCCCTAAACGGGGGAACCGACGAGCAGTACTTC.